This paragraph covers one T cell receptor beta chain sequence. Its antigen is unknown. This sample was taken from a study of cytotoxic CD8 clonotypes in ibrutinib-treated CLL. Overall study: Enrolment comprised 11 relapsed/refractory and around 15 treatment-naive patients; fewer than 18 were IGHV unmutated. Investigators reported approximately 25 partial and 2 complete responses; after median roughly 70 months, about 15 patients remained remitted and 12 progressed.

Libraries were prepared by immunoSEQ multiplex PCR; TCRdb keeps only in-frame clonotypes and omits some of them. The sample has about 35,000 clones, 71% seen once. Study-wide results and limits: Clonality at baseline surpassed age-matched healthy donors and tracked circulating CD8+ T-cell counts. Clonality rose at ibrutinib response and fell back toward baseline at progression.

Germline V gene sequence: CDR1 ENHRY, CDR2 SYGVKD. V lost 7 bases and J 7 bases, leaving 19 bases between the germline ends. The CDR3 is made up of 14 amino acids. The starting material was PBMCs, obtained at disease progression, from a patient treated with ibrutinib. This TCR was sampled from a human donor with chronic lymphocytic leukemia. V usage is TRBV10-3 and J usage is TRBJ1-2, with a possible D match to TRBD1 (5 bases). DNA for the CDR3: TGTGCCATCACAGGGCAGGATCCCTGGGGTGGCTACACCTTC. This encodes CAITGQDPWGGYTF.